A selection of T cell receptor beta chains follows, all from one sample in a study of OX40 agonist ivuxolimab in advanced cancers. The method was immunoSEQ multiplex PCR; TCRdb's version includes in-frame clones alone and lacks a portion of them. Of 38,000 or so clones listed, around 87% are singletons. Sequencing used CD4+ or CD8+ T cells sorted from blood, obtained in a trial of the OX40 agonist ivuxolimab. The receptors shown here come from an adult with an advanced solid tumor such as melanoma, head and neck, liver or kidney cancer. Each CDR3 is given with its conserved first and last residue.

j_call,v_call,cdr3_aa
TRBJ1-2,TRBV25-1,CASSRGTTRTF
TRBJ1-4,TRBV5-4,CASSLRGQSSEKLFF
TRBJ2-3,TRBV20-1,CSAIYSFTQYF
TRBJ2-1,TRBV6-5,CASSRVAGVQKEQFF
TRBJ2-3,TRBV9,CASSLAVSTDTQYF
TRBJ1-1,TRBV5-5,CASSSSRVEGTEAFF
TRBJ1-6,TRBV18,CASSPPGLNSPLHF
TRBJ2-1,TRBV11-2,CASSSIRRGRSEPNEQFF
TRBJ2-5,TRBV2,CASTSGRAVIPSRKETQYF
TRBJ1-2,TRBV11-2,CASSLVRDYGYTF
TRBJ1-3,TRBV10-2,CASSQAAGNTIYF
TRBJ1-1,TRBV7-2,CASSLQENTEAFF
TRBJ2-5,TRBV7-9,CASSFDQGPLETQYF
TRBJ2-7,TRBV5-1,CASSLAPDRYEQYF
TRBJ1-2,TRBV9,CASSGPGQGVANYGYTF
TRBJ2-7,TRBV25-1,CASSEIGTGDYEQYF
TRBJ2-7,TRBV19,CASSIFHQTYEQYF
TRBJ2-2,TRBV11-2,CASSLVRDTGELFF
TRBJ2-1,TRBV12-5,CASTTESSYNEQFF
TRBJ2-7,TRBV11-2,CASSRTGTSYEQYF
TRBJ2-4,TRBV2,CASRERSIQYF
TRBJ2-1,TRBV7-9,CASSPPSGTGPYNEQFF
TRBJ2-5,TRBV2,CASSVEWEETQYF
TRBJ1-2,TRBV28,CASSFWGGANYGYTF
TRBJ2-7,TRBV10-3,CAISEFYEQYF
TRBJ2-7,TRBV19,CASSGRGEQYF
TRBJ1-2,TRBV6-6,CASRPQATNYGYTF
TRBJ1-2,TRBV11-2,CASSTERRQGLLDYGYTF
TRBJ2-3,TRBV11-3,CASSLGGRTDTQYF
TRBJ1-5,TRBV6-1,CASSVSGSNQPQHF
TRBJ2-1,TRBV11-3,CASSLGIYNEQFF
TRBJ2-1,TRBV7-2,CASSLVSSIYNEQFF
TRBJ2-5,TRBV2,CASSEFPAGSRQETQYF
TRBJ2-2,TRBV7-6,CASSPQTGAGELFF
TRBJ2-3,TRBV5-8,CASTLAGALLRTDTQYF
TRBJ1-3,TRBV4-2,CASSPPRGANTIYF
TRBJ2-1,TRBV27,CASSQDRNYNEQFF
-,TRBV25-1,CASSEYRSYEQYF
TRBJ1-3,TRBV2,CASSEVTGRNTIYF
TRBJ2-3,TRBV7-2,CASTGYSGSTDTQYF
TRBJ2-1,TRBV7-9,CASSLTARAYNEQFF
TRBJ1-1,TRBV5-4,CASKPRLDVENTEAFF
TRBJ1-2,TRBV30,CAWTLVGPWRDYGYTF
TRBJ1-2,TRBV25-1,CASSGQDLYGYTF
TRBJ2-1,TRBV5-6,CASSLFTGVTYNEQFF